This T cell receptor beta chain derives from a study of response to subunit inactivated influenza vaccine. Study findings and constraints: Each seasonal flu vaccination may recruit only limited new T cells, authors suggested.

TCRdb fed the RT-PCR reads into MiXCR, producing one record per CDR3 protein. The table records 250,000 to 350,000 distinct CDR3 sequences, roughly 22% of them present only once. Per the germline V gene, CDR1 is LGHNA and CDR2 is YSLEER. This CDR3 region has 16 residues. V shed 0 bases, J shed 7 bases, and the junction held 6 bases outside the gene matches. This clonotype was seen at least ten times. Its antigen is not identified. This clonotype was sampled from a man between 50 and 75 years old who received an inactivated influenza vaccine. This chain links TRBV4-3 with TRBJ1-6; 7 bases align to TRBD1. This specimen was PBMCs from blood, taken less than 22 months after vaccination. CDR3 DNA sequence: TGCGCCAGCAGCCAAGAATATGGCAGGGGGAATTCACCCCTCCACTTT. Translation gives CASSQEYGRGNSPLHF.